This is a list of T cell receptor beta chains from one sample in a study of shared clonotypes between healthy human individuals. Sequencing was performed with immunoSEQ multiplex PCR; in TCRdb, only in-frame clones are kept and a portion is missing. In the table there are 2 million to 3 million clones, 80% to 95% of which are singletons. The sample was naive CD4+ T cells from PBMCs. Receptor source: a man between 18 and 29 years old in good health. Some clones in this sample may be carry-over from other donors' samples. The conserved cysteine and the conserved F or W are not part of the CDR3 here. The size of a clone is reported for some rows only, either as once, few or many, or as a class for expanded clones.

v_call: TRBV15; cdr3_length: 18; clone_size: NA; j_call: TRBJ2-2; cdr3_aa: ATSRGGTSGRVRGTGELF
v_call: TRBV19; cdr3_length: 11; clone_size: NA; j_call: TRBJ1-2; cdr3_aa: ASQARGSDGYT
v_call: TRBV5-6; cdr3_length: 12; clone_size: NA; j_call: TRBJ1-2; cdr3_aa: ASLSTGRNYGYT
v_call: TRBV4-3; cdr3_length: 15; clone_size: once; j_call: TRBJ2-2; cdr3_aa: ASSRTGAQPNTGELF
v_call: TRBV5-1; cdr3_length: 16; clone_size: once; j_call: TRBJ2-5; cdr3_aa: ASSLSRGTSGSQETQY
v_call: TRBV6-4; cdr3_length: 13; clone_size: NA; j_call: TRBJ2-3; cdr3_aa: ASRASGRVTDTQY
v_call: TRBV29-1; cdr3_length: 10; clone_size: NA; j_call: TRBJ1-2; cdr3_aa: SILGSNYGYT
v_call: TRBV21-1; cdr3_length: 14; clone_size: NA; j_call: TRBJ1-3; cdr3_aa: ASVAGALSAGNTIY
v_call: TRBV7-7; cdr3_length: 12; clone_size: NA; j_call: TRBJ2-5; cdr3_aa: ASSPGQKGETQY
v_call: TRBV19; cdr3_length: 13; clone_size: NA; j_call: TRBJ1-2; cdr3_aa: ASSIGGTPLYGYT
v_call: TRBV11-1; cdr3_length: 12; clone_size: NA; j_call: TRBJ2-7; cdr3_aa: ASSLDRGSYEQY
v_call: TRBV28; cdr3_length: 11; clone_size: NA; j_call: TRBJ2-1; cdr3_aa: ASSLPLGGEQF
v_call: TRBV7-6; cdr3_length: 13; clone_size: NA; j_call: TRBJ2-1; cdr3_aa: ASSLLQGTYNEQF
v_call: TRBV18; cdr3_length: 13; clone_size: NA; j_call: TRBJ1-5; cdr3_aa: ASSPKQGPDQPQH
v_call: TRBV11-3; cdr3_length: 12; clone_size: NA; j_call: TRBJ2-1; cdr3_aa: ASSSWTGGDEQF
v_call: TRBV7-3; cdr3_length: 12; clone_size: NA; j_call: TRBJ2-3; cdr3_aa: ASSPGLGTDTQY
v_call: TRBV28; cdr3_length: 10; clone_size: NA; j_call: TRBJ1-2; cdr3_aa: ASTLGGRGYT
v_call: TRBV15; cdr3_length: 14; clone_size: NA; j_call: TRBJ2-1; cdr3_aa: ATSPRRFESYNEQF
v_call: TRBV16; cdr3_length: 12; clone_size: NA; j_call: TRBJ2-3; cdr3_aa: ASSQWLHADTQY
v_call: TRBV28; cdr3_length: 15; clone_size: NA; j_call: TRBJ1-5; cdr3_aa: ASSLGLGGLDNQPQH
v_call: TRBV5-1; cdr3_length: 13; clone_size: NA; j_call: TRBJ2-5; cdr3_aa: ASSPTSGHQETQY
v_call: TRBV7-8; cdr3_length: 11; clone_size: NA; j_call: TRBJ2-1; cdr3_aa: ASSLARYDEQF
v_call: TRBV30; cdr3_length: 9; clone_size: NA; j_call: TRBJ1-2; cdr3_aa: ASGQNYGYT
v_call: TRBV29-1; cdr3_length: 9; clone_size: NA; j_call: TRBJ2-7; cdr3_aa: SVGESYEQY
v_call: TRBV5-5; cdr3_length: 11; clone_size: NA; j_call: TRBJ2-1; cdr3_aa: ASSPEVVNEQF
v_call: TRBV6-1; cdr3_length: 11; clone_size: NA; j_call: TRBJ2-5; cdr3_aa: ASRRDRQETQY
v_call: TRBV5-1; cdr3_length: 14; clone_size: NA; j_call: TRBJ1-4; cdr3_aa: ASSLAPGGGAEKLF
v_call: TRBV7-3; cdr3_length: 12; clone_size: NA; j_call: TRBJ2-7; cdr3_aa: ASSSSGHFYEQY
v_call: TRBV2; cdr3_length: 12; clone_size: NA; j_call: TRBJ2-7; cdr3_aa: ASSATGGMSEQY
v_call: TRBV7-3; cdr3_length: 12; clone_size: NA; j_call: TRBJ2-7; cdr3_aa: ASSPGLAAYEQY
v_call: TRBV30; cdr3_length: 11; clone_size: NA; j_call: TRBJ2-5; cdr3_aa: AWDRQYQETQY
v_call: TRBV6-5; cdr3_length: 12; clone_size: NA; j_call: TRBJ1-4; cdr3_aa: ASSGDSGNEKLF
v_call: TRBV7-2; cdr3_length: 11; clone_size: once; j_call: TRBJ1-2; cdr3_aa: ASSFRAGDGYT
v_call: TRBV9; cdr3_length: 13; clone_size: NA; j_call: TRBJ2-1; cdr3_aa: ASTPWGSSYNEQF
v_call: TRBV18; cdr3_length: 12; clone_size: NA; j_call: TRBJ2-5; cdr3_aa: ASSLNQGEETQY
v_call: TRBV10-3; cdr3_length: 12; clone_size: NA; j_call: TRBJ2-5; cdr3_aa: AISARSSGETQY
v_call: TRBV5-1; cdr3_length: 14; clone_size: once; j_call: TRBJ2-7; cdr3_aa: ASSPEWDAYSYEQY
v_call: TRBV19; cdr3_length: 14; clone_size: NA; j_call: TRBJ2-1; cdr3_aa: ASSISGPGYGGEQF
v_call: TRBV10-1; cdr3_length: 14; clone_size: NA; j_call: TRBJ2-7; cdr3_aa: ASSDPGLAGGLEQY
v_call: TRBV4-1; cdr3_length: 14; clone_size: NA; j_call: TRBJ1-1; cdr3_aa: ASSQIGVRVNTEAF
v_call: TRBV4-1; cdr3_length: 15; clone_size: NA; j_call: TRBJ2-3; cdr3_aa: ASSQPTTGAGKDTQY
v_call: TRBV7-3; cdr3_length: 12; clone_size: NA; j_call: TRBJ2-3; cdr3_aa: ASSSSASTDTQY
v_call: TRBV10-3; cdr3_length: 11; clone_size: NA; j_call: TRBJ2-3; cdr3_aa: AISGTGTDTQY
v_call: TRBV5-1; cdr3_length: 12; clone_size: NA; j_call: TRBJ2-3; cdr3_aa: ATKTSGDTDTQY
v_call: TRBV5-8; cdr3_length: 13; clone_size: NA; j_call: TRBJ2-5; cdr3_aa: ASSTGTSDEETQY
v_call: TRBV10-1; cdr3_length: 16; clone_size: NA; j_call: TRBJ2-3; cdr3_aa: ASSEKERLAGATDTQY
v_call: TRBV6-6; cdr3_length: 14; clone_size: NA; j_call: TRBJ2-4; cdr3_aa: ASSPNDGGGKNIQY
v_call: TRBV10-3; cdr3_length: 11; clone_size: NA; j_call: TRBJ2-7; cdr3_aa: AIGQGEIYEQY
v_call: TRBV6-1; cdr3_length: 13; clone_size: NA; j_call: TRBJ2-7; cdr3_aa: ASSVTSGRSYEQY
v_call: TRBV5-6; cdr3_length: 15; clone_size: NA; j_call: TRBJ1-3; cdr3_aa: ASSLTPGSGQGNTIY
v_call: TRBV29-1; cdr3_length: 10; clone_size: few; j_call: TRBJ2-3; cdr3_aa: SWGTTTDTQY
v_call: TRBV7-2; cdr3_length: 16; clone_size: NA; j_call: TRBJ2-1; cdr3_aa: ASSLGASGRGTYNEQF
v_call: TRBV6-5; cdr3_length: 11; clone_size: NA; j_call: TRBJ2-7; cdr3_aa: ASSYSKIYEQY
v_call: TRBV4-1; cdr3_length: 12; clone_size: once; j_call: TRBJ2-4; cdr3_aa: ASSQPTGKNIQY
v_call: TRBV10-1; cdr3_length: 11; clone_size: NA; j_call: TRBJ2-2; cdr3_aa: ASSKLRTGELF
v_call: TRBV2; cdr3_length: 13; clone_size: NA; j_call: TRBJ1-1; cdr3_aa: ASSSLLGENTEAF
v_call: TRBV2; cdr3_length: 12; clone_size: NA; j_call: TRBJ1-1; cdr3_aa: ASSQQGTVTEAF
v_call: TRBV28; cdr3_length: 13; clone_size: NA; j_call: TRBJ2-1; cdr3_aa: ASSSTGVAGNEQF
v_call: TRBV25-1; cdr3_length: 13; clone_size: once; j_call: TRBJ2-5; cdr3_aa: ASSATTVIQETQY